The rows below give T cell receptor beta chains drawn from one sample of a study of memory CD4+ T cells and cytomegalovirus serostatus. TCRdb's copy holds only in-frame clones and misses some; the assay was immunoSEQ multiplex PCR. The sample has some 54,000 clones; approximately 80% are singletons. Input material: memory CD4+ T cells from blood. Receptors originate from an adult in good health and CMV-seropositive. Each CDR3 is given with its conserved first and last residue. A D gene is named only where the DNA matches it firmly. Clone size, where shown, is once, few, many, or a class for clones that have expanded.

TRBV12-5	.	TRBD2	TRBJ2-5	CASGLVPSGSMETQYF	TGTGCTAGTGGTTTGGTCCCTAGCGGGAGTATGGAGACCCAGTACTTC
TRBV5-6	.	.	TRBJ2-2	CASSSYVRGANTGELFF	TGTGCCAGCAGCTCTTATGTACGCGGCGCGAACACCGGGGAGCTGTTTTTT
TRBV27	.	TRBD1	TRBJ1-6	CASSLRAGGYNSPLHF	TGTGCCAGCAGTTTAAGGGCAGGGGGATATAATTCACCCCTCCACTTT
TRBV30	.	.	TRBJ1-2	CAWSVTLTAVGYTF	TGTGCCTGGAGTGTAACGTTGACAGCAGTAGGCTACACCTTC
TRBV10-1	.	.	TRBJ1-4	CASSVGGTNEKLFF	TGCGCCAGCAGTGTTGGAGGAACTAATGAAAAACTGTTTTTT
TRBV12-5	.	.	TRBJ2-1	CASGRGTINNEQFF	TGTGCTAGTGGTCGCGGGACCATCAACAATGAGCAGTTCTTC
TRBV14	.	.	TRBJ1-6	CASSPGLWNSPLHF	TGTGCCAGCAGCCCGGGACTGTGGAATTCACCCCTCCACTTT
TRBV11-3	.	TRBD2	TRBJ2-3	CASSQSGGLLGSDTQYF	TGTGCCAGCAGCCAATCGGGAGGGCTTCTTGGTTCAGATACGCAGTATTTT
TRBV10-3	.	.	TRBJ1-1	CAISYQGNTEAFF	TGTGCCATCAGCTACCAGGGAAACACTGAAGCTTTCTTT
TRBV30	.	.	TRBJ2-1	CAWIQIYDVGNEQFF	TGTGCCTGGATTCAGATCTACGACGTGGGGAATGAGCAGTTCTTC
TRBV27	.	.	TRBJ1-4	CASSLKGNEKLFF	TGTGCCAGCAGTTTAAAAGGGAATGAAAAACTGTTTTTT
TRBV11-2	.	TRBD1	TRBJ1-2	CASSPLSRQGDGYTF	TGTGCCAGCAGCCCACTGTCCAGACAGGGGGATGGCTACACCTTC
TRBV2	once	.	TRBJ2-5	CASSVGQTGETQYF	TGTGCCAGCAGTGTCGGACAAACCGGGGAGACCCAGTACTTC
TRBV5-1	few	.	TRBJ2-1	CASSYENAGEGEQFF	TGCGCCAGCAGCTACGAGAATGCAGGGGAAGGGGAGCAGTTCTTC
TRBV7-2	.	TRBD1	TRBJ1-6	CASSRQGYNSPLHF	TGTGCCAGCAGTCGACAGGGATATAATTCACCCCTCCACTTT
TRBV7-7	.	.	TRBJ2-2	CASSSTGNTGELFF	TGTGCTAGCAGCTCAACAGGGAACACCGGGGAGCTGTTTTTT
TRBV9	.	.	TRBJ2-3	CASSVDQRYTDTQYF	TGTGCCAGCAGCGTAGATCAGCGTTACACAGATACGCAGTATTTT